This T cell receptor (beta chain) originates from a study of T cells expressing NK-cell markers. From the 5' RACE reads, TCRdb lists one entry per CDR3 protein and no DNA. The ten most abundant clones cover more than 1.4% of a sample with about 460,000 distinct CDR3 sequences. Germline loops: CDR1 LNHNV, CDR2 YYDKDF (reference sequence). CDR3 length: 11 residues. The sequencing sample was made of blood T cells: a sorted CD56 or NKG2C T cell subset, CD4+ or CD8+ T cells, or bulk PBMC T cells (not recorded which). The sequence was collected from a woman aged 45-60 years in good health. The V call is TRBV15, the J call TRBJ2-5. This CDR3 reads CATGIEETQYF.